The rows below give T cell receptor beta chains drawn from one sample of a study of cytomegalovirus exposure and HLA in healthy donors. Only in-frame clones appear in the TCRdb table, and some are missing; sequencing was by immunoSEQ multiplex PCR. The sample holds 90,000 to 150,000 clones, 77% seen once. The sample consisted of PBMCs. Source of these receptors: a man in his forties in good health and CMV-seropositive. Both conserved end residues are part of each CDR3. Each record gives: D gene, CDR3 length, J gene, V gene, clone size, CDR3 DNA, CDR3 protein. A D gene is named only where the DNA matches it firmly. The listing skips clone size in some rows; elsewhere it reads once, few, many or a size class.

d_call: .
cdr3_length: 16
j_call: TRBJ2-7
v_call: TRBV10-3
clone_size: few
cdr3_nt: TGTGCCATCAGTGAGGTTGGCAGGGCTAGCTCCTACGAGCAGTACTTC
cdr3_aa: CAISEVGRASSYEQYF

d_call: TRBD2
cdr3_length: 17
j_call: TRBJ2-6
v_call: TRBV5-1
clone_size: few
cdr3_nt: TGCGCCAGCAGCCCTGGACTAGTCACCTCTGGGGCCAACGTCCTGACTTTC
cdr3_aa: CASSPGLVTSGANVLTF

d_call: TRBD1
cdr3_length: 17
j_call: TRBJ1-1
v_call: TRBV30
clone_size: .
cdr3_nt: TGTGCCTGGAGTGTACGTGATTGGGACAGGAGAAACACTGAAGCTTTCTTT
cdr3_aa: CAWSVRDWDRRNTEAFF

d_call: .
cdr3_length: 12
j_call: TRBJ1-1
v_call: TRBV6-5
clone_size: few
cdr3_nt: TGTGCCAGCAGTGCGGGGGCCACTGAAGCTTTCTTT
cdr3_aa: CASSAGATEAFF

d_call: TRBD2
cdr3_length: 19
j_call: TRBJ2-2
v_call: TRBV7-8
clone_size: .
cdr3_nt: TGTGCCAGCAGCTTAGAGTCGCCTGGACTAGCCCTCGTTACCGGGGAGCTGTTTTTT
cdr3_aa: CASSLESPGLALVTGELFF

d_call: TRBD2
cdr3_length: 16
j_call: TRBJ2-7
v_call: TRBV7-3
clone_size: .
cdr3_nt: TGTGCCAGCAGCTCCGAGGGAGGACTAGCGGGGGAAGAGCAGTACTTC
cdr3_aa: CASSSEGGLAGEEQYF

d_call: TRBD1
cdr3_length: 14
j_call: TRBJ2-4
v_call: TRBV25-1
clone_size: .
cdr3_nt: TGTGCCAGCAGTGAACCGGGACAGAAAAACATTCAGTACTTC
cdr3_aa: CASSEPGQKNIQYF

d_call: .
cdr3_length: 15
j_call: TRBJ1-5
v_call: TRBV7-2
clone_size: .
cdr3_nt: TGTGCCAGCAGCCTGACAGGAGACAGCAATCAGCCCCAGCATTTT
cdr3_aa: CASSLTGDSNQPQHF

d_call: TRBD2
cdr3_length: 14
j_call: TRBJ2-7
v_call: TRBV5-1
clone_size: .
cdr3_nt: TGCGCCAGCAGCTTCGGGACTAGTAACTACGAGCAGTACTTC
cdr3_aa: CASSFGTSNYEQYF

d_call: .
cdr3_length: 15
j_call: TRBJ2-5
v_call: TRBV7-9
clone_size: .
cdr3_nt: TGTGCCAGCAGCTTGGCTAGCATAGGAGGAGAGACCCAGTACTTC
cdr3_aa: CASSLASIGGETQYF